The 7 T cell receptor beta chains below were found in one sample sequenced in a study of T cell changes during pregnancy in multiple sclerosis. Profiled with immunoSEQ multiplex PCR; TCRdb holds only in-frame clones, not every one. The sample lists approximately 23,000 clones; less than 95% were seen once. The source was CD4+ T cells from peripheral blood mononuclear cells, collected in the third trimester of pregnancy. The receptors were gathered from a female donor in good health, enrolled as a control in a pregnancy study.

The chain employs TRBV5-1 and TRBJ2-7; TRBD2 matches 9 bases. The CDR3 totals 16 residues. The V gene end was trimmed by 3 bases and the J gene end by 5 bases; junction bases not matched to a gene: 12. Germline V gene data show CDR1 as SGHRS and CDR2 as YFSETQ. DNA of the CDR3: TGCGCCAGCAGCTCGAGTCTAGCGGGAATTACACACGAGCAGTACTTC. It is translated as CASSSSLAGITHEQYF.

This chain joins TRBV7-3 and TRBJ1-1; 10 bases match TRBD1. V gave up 3 bases and J gave up 4 bases; unmatched junction bases: 14. Per germline, CDR1 SGHTA and CDR2 FQGTGA. This CDR3 is 18 amino acids long. CDR3 DNA: TGTGCCAGCAGCTTTTCTCATGGGACAGGGGAAGGCGGCACTGAAGCTTTCTTT. Amino acid sequence: CASSFSHGTGEGGTEAFF.

The chain couples TRBV7-9 to TRBJ1-3, with 7 bases aligning to TRBD1. V lost 5 bases and J lost 0; bases outside the gene matches: 4. The CDR3 totals 15 residues. Germline loops: CDR1 SEHNR, CDR2 FQNEAQ (reference sequence). The CDR3 DNA follows: TGTGCCAGCAGCACAGGGGACAGCTCTGGAAACACCATATATTTT. Amino acids: CASSTGDSSGNTIYF.

The genes are TRBV9 and TRBJ2-3; 7 bases map to TRBD2. The V segment lost 4 bases and the J segment 1 base; nucleotides outside the gene matches: 9. The germline CDR1 and CDR2 sequences are SGDLS and YYNGEE. The CDR3 consists of 16 residues. The CDR3 protein is CASSRDHSGRTDTQYF. CDR3 DNA: TGTGCCAGCAGCCGTGATCATAGCGGGCGCACAGATACGCAGTATTTT.

The chain uses TRBV4-2 and TRBJ1-6; D is perhaps TRBD1 (6 bases). This CDR3 has 17 residues. The V end was cut by 3 bases, the J end by 2 bases, with 14 bases between. Germline V CDR1 and CDR2: LGHNA, YNFKEQ. For the CDR3, the DNA is TGTGCCAGCAGCCATGGACAGCGACCCACCTATAATTCACCCCTCCACTTT. Its translation: CASSHGQRPTYNSPLHF.

The J gene is TRBJ1-3, the V gene TRBV7-3, with 12 bases that match TRBD1. CDR3 length equals 18 residues. With 1 base clipped from V and 4 bases from J, the junction kept 8 bases outside the gene matches. Germline V gene lookup returns CDR1 SGHTA and CDR2 FQGTGA. CDR3 nucleotide sequence: TGTGCCAGCAGCTTAAACCCGGGACAGGGGGCGCCGGGAAACACCATATATTTT. It translates to CASSLNPGQGAPGNTIYF.

The V gene is TRBV19, the J gene TRBJ2-5, with a possible D match to TRBD1 (5 bases). The CDR3 is 14 residues long. CDR1 is LNHDA and CDR2 is SQIVND in the germline V gene (reference sequence). V gave up 2 bases and J gave up 4 bases, with 11 bases separating them. CDR3 residues: CASSIQGLGETQYF. DNA for the CDR3: TGTGCCAGTAGTATACAGGGTCTGGGAGAGACCCAGTACTTC.